The 19 T cell receptor beta chains presented below share a single source sample, sequenced in a study of post-analysis software for immune sequencing data. Study-wide results and caveats: A handful of TRBV segments were significantly more frequent in patients than in controls. TRBV5-6, TRBV5-1 and TRBV20-1 were among these segments.

No antigen has been identified for these receptors. TCR beta libraries were prepared from cDNA with unique molecular identifiers. TCRdb recomputed calls from the PCR reads with MiXCR, one row per CDR3 protein. The repertoire has about 540,000 distinct CDR3 sequences, around 34% of them found once; the top ten carry approximately 6%. Sequenced input: blood. All receptors come from a girl under 18 with multiple sclerosis.

This clonotype was seen only a few times. The chain has TRBV7-2 and TRBJ2-5; 10 nucleotides agree with TRBD2. V shed 4 bases and J 4 bases; nucleotides not matched to a gene: 6. This CDR3 contains 15 residues. Germline V CDR1 and CDR2: SGHTA, FQGNSA. CDR3 bases: TGTGCCAGCAGCTCGTCCGGGACTAGCGTAGAGACCCAGTACTTC. This encodes CASSSSGTSVETQYF.

This chain connects TRBV6-1 to TRBJ1-4, with TRBD1 as a possible D gene (5 bases). This CDR3 spans 15 amino acids. Trimming pared 2 bases from V and 7 bases from J, leaving 14 bases between. In germline, CDR1 is MNHNS, CDR2 SASEGT. The CDR3 protein is CASSELGVGGEKLFF. For the CDR3, the DNA is TGTGCCAGCAGTGAATTAGGGGTCGGCGGTGAAAAACTGTTTTTT.

The J gene is TRBJ1-2, the V gene TRBV6-5; possible D gene TRBD1, 6 bases. Germline loops: CDR1 MNHEY, CDR2 SVGAGI. Trimming removed 7 bases at V and 7 bases at J, with 19 bases between. The CDR3 runs to 14 residues. CDR3 sequence: CASTRAQGIGGYTF. The DNA for the CDR3 is TGTGCCAGCACCCGGGCTCAGGGGATAGGTGGCTACACCTTC.

This clonotype turned up a few times. The chain joins TRBV20-1 to TRBJ2-7, with 7 nucleotides matching TRBD2. Unmatched junction bases numbered 6, after V lost 3 bases and J lost 1 base. The CDR3 runs 14 residues. Germline V CDR1 and CDR2: DFQATT, SNEGSKA (reference sequence). The CDR3 sequence: CSARGVRGSYEQYF. The CDR3 nucleotides read TGCAGTGCTAGGGGGGTGCGGGGGTCCTACGAGCAGTACTTC.

The rearrangement joins TRBV10-3 to TRBJ2-2, with D uncertain. Per germline, CDR1 ENHRY and CDR2 SYGVKD. Trimming shortened V by 10 bases and J by 2 bases, and 11 bases separated the two germline ends. This CDR3 has 13 amino acids. The CDR3 coding sequence is TGTGCCACCGACCCTAATAACACCGGGGAGCTGTTTTTT. Its protein is CATDPNNTGELFF.

This chain connects TRBV20-1 to TRBJ2-3; 8 nucleotides agree with TRBD1. The V and J ends lost 0 bases and 4 bases, in that order; junction bases with no gene match: 9. The CDR3 runs to 16 residues. Germline CDR1 reads DFQATT; CDR2 reads SNEGSKA (reference sequence). The CDR3 DNA reads as TGCAGTGCTAGAGAATCCACAGGGGGGTTCTCAGATACGCAGTATTTT. It encodes CSARESTGGFSDTQYF.

CDR3 sequence (DNA): TGCAGTGCTCACAGGGATCAAGAGACCCAGTACTTC. It encodes CSAHRDQETQYF. The chain links TRBV20-1 to TRBJ2-5, with D perhaps TRBD1 (6 bases). The CDR3 sequence is 12 residues long. Germline assignment: CDR1 DFQATT and CDR2 SNEGSKA (reference sequence). Between the trimmed V and J ends, which lost 5 bases and 2 bases, there was a span of 9 bases.

This chain's CDR3 is CSATGRGHPNYGYTF. As DNA, the CDR3 is TGCAGTGCTACGGGACGGGGGCATCCTAACTATGGCTACACCTTC. The chain recombines TRBV20-1 with TRBJ1-2; D perhaps matches TRBD1 (6 bases). CDR3 length: 15 amino acids. V was pared by 4 bases and J by 0 bases, with 15 bases between. Germline V gene sequence: CDR1 DFQATT, CDR2 SNEGSKA (reference sequence).

This clonotype appeared a single time. The chain joins TRBV6-1 to TRBJ2-4, with 8 bases matching TRBD1. The J call is doubtful: the DNA matches TRBJ2-5 better. The CDR3 spans 15 residues. Germline CDR1 MNHNS, CDR2 SASEGT. CDR3 nucleotide sequence: TGTGCCAGCAGTGAAGTTGGCAGGGGGCGAGAGACCCAGTACTTC. This encodes CASSEVGRGRETQYF.

In this sample, this clonotype turned up many times. V usage is TRBV3-1 and J usage is TRBJ1-1, with D unclear. The CDR3 contains 13 residues. V shed 1 base and J shed 5 bases, with 8 bases lying between them. Germline CDR1 and CDR2: LGHDT and YNNKEL (reference sequence). The CDR3 DNA reads as TGTGCCAGCAGCCAAGTTAGAGGAACTGAAGCTTTCTTT. Protein product: CASSQVRGTEAFF. Supplemented by reference TRBV3-1 and TRBJ1-1, the full variable domain reads DTAVSQTPKYLVTQMGNDKSIKCEQNLGHDTMYWYKQDSKKFLKIMFSYNNKELIINETVPNRFSPKSPDKAHLNLHINSLELGDSAVYFCASSQVRGTEAFFGQGTRLTVV.

J is TRBJ2-1 and V is TRBV6-1; 10 nucleotides line up with TRBD1. The junction had 8 bases not matched to a gene; V was cut back by 5 bases and J by 1 base. The CDR3 totals 17 residues. In germline, CDR1 is MNHNS, CDR2 SASEGT. DNA for the CDR3: TGTGCCAGCAGTACCTGGGACAGGGGAGGGTCCTACAATGAGCAGTTCTTC. It encodes CASSTWDRGGSYNEQFF.

The V call is TRBV20-1, the J call TRBJ1-2, with D unresolved. Deletions cut 0 bases from V and 4 bases from J, with 18 bases between. Germline lookup yields CDR1 DFQATT and CDR2 SNEGSKA (reference sequence). The length of the CDR3 is 16 residues. The CDR3 region is CSARDPVFTGSYGYTF. The CDR3 nucleotides are TGCAGTGCTAGAGATCCGGTATTTACGGGATCCTATGGCTACACCTTC.

This rearrangement joins TRBV2 to TRBJ2-7, with D perhaps TRBD1 (5 bases). Trimming cost V 7 bases and J 5 bases, with 18 bases left between them. There are 14 residues in the CDR3. Germline V lookup: CDR1 SNHLY, CDR2 FYNNEI. Here the CDR3 reads CASIPKGAGHEQYF. The CDR3 region has the DNA TGTGCCAGCATCCCCAAGGGTGCAGGGCACGAGCAGTACTTC.

This sequence joins TRBV20-1 and TRBJ2-2, with 9 bases that match TRBD1. J gave up 4 bases and V 0 bases, and 3 bases lay outside the gene matches. Germline lookup yields CDR1 DFQATT and CDR2 SNEGSKA (reference sequence). The CDR3 spans 15 residues. The CDR3 nucleotides are TGCAGTGCTAGAGATCGGGGACAGGGCACCGGGGAGCTGTTTTTT. This sequence encodes CSARDRGQGTGELFF.

This clonotype was seen a few times. The chain joins TRBV7-9 to TRBJ2-7, with no clear D. This CDR3 is 12 amino acids long. The V end was cut by 4 bases, the J end by 4 bases, with 8 bases between. CDR1 is SEHNR, CDR2 FQNEAQ, per germline (reference sequence). CDR3 sequence: CASSYLGYEQYF. For the CDR3, the DNA is TGTGCCAGCAGCTATCTAGGATACGAGCAGTACTTC.

The chain is built from TRBV4-1 and TRBJ1-4; D ambiguous. This CDR3 spans 16 amino acids. V was shortened by 0 bases and J by 0 bases, with 8 bases between the two germline ends. Germline lookup yields CDR1 MGHRA and CDR2 YSYEKL. The CDR3 bases are TGCGCCAGCAGCCAAGATTTGGCCTCAACTAATGAAAAACTGTTTTTT. Its translation is CASSQDLASTNEKLFF.

For this clonotype: Its ends do not fully match the called genes, so a read error is possible. The V gene is TRBV5-6, the J gene TRBJ1-2, with unresolved D. CDR1 SGHDT and CDR2 YYEEEE come from the germline V gene. This CDR3 is built from 14 residues. CDR3 in DNA: TGTGCCAGCAGCCTGGTTGCGGCATCGAATGGCCACACCTTC. Translation: CASSLVAASNGHTF.

This sequence joins TRBV6-5 and TRBJ1-6, with TRBD1 as a possible D gene (5 bases). Trimming took 7 bases from V and 6 from J, leaving 13 bases between them. This CDR3 is 14 amino acids long. From germline, CDR1 is MNHEY and CDR2 SVGAGI. CDR3 region: CASTRVKLNSPLHF. The CDR3 DNA follows: TGTGCCAGCACCAGGGTAAAGCTTAATTCACCCCTCCACTTT.

The V gene is TRBV29-1, the J gene TRBJ2-1, with unresolved D. CDR3 length equals 15 residues. V was trimmed by 7 bases and J by 4 bases, leaving 20 bases between them. Looked up from germline, CDR1 is SQVTM and CDR2 is ANQGSEA. CDR3 coding DNA: TGCAGCGCCCCCGGCCCAGGCCCCCCTTACAATGAGCAGTTCTTC. Protein product: CSAPGPGPPYNEQFF.